Included here is one T cell receptor beta chain sequence, with context. Using its own MiXCR run on the RT-PCR reads, TCRdb lists one record per CDR3 protein. The repertoire consists of approximately 570,000 distinct CDR3 sequences, with less than 8% occurring once and the leading ten covering 10% to 15%. This entry belongs to a study of response to subunit inactivated influenza vaccine. V shed 1 base and J shed 2 bases, with 9 bases lying between them. The CDR3 sequence is 14 residues long. Germline V gene data show CDR1 as DFQATT and CDR2 as SNEGSKA (reference sequence). The chain employs TRBV20-1 and TRBJ1-3; D gene unclear. This receptor was identified in a man between 50 and 69 years old who received an inactivated influenza vaccine. This specimen consisted of PBMCs from blood, obtained roughly 24 months after vaccination. In DNA form, the CDR3 reads TGCAGTGCTAGAGCGGCGTCAGCTGGAAACACCATATATTTT. Residues: CSARAASAGNTIYF.